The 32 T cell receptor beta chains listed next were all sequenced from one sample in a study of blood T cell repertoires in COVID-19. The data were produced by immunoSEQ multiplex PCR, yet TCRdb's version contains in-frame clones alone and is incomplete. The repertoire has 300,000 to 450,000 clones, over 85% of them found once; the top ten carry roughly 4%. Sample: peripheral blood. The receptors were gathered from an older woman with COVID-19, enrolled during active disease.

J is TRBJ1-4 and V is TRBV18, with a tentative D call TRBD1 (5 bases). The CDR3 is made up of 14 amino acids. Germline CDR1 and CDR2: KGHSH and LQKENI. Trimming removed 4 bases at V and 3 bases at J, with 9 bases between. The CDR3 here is CASSHGASNEKLFF. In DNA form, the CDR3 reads TGTGCCAGCTCACATGGGGCCTCTAATGAAAAACTGTTTTTT.

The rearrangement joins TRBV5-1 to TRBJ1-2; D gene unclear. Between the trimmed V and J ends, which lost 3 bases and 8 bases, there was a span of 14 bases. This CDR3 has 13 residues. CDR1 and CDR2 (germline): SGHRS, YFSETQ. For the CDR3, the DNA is TGCGCCAGCAGCTCGGACTCAACGGGAGGCTACACCTTC. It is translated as CASSSDSTGGYTF.

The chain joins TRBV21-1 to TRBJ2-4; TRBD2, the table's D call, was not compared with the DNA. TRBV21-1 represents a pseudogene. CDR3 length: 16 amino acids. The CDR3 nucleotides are TGTGCCAGCAGCAAAGATCGGGGGGCTTGGGGAAACATTCAGTACTTC. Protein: CASSKDRGAWGNIQYF.

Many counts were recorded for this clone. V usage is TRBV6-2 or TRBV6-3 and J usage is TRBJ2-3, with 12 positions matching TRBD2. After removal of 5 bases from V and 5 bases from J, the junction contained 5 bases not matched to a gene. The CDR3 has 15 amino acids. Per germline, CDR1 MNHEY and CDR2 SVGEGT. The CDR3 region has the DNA TGTGCCAGCAGTATACTAGCGGGGGGAGTAGATACGCAGTATTTT. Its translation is CASSILAGGVDTQYF.

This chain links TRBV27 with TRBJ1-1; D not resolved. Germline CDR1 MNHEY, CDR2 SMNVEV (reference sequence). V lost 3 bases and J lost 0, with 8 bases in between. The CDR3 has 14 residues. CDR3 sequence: CASSFGVVNTEAFF. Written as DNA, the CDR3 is TGTGCCAGCAGTTTCGGTGTGGTGAACACTGAAGCTTTCTTT.

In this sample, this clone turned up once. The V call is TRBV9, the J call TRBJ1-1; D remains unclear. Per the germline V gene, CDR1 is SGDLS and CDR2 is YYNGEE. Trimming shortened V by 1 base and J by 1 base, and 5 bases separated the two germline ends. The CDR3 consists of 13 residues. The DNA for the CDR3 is TGTGCCAGCAGCGTAATACAGAACACTGAAGCTTTCTTT. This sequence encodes CASSVIQNTEAFF.

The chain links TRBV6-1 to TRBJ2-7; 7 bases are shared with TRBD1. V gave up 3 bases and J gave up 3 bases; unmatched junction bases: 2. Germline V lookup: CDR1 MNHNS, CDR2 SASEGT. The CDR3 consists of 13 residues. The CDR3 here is CASSERDSYEQYF. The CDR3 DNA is TGTGCCAGCAGTGAGAGGGACAGCTACGAGCAGTACTTC.

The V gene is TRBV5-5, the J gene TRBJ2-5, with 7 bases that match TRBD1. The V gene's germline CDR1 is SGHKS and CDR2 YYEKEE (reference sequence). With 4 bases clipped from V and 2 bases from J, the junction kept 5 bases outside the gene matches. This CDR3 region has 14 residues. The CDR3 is CASSTGQPQETQYF. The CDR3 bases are TGTGCCAGCAGCACGGGACAGCCTCAAGAGACCCAGTACTTC.

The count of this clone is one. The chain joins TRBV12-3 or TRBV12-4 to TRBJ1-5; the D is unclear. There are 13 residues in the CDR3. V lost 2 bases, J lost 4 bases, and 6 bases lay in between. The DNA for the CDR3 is TGTGCCAGCAGTTTAAGGGAGAATCAGCCCCAGCATTTT. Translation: CASSLRENQPQHF.

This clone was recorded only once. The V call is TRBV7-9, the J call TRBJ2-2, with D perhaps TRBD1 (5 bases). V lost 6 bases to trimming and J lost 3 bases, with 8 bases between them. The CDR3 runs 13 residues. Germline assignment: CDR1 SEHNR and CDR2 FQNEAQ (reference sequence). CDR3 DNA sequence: TGTGCCAGCAGGGACACTGACACCGGGGAGCTGTTTTTT. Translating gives CASRDTDTGELFF.

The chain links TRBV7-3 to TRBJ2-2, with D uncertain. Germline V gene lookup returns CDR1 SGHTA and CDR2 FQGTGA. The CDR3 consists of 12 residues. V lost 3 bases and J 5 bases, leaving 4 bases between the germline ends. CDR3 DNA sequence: TGTGCCAGCAGCTTCAAAACCGGGGAGCTGTTTTTT. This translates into CASSFKTGELFF.

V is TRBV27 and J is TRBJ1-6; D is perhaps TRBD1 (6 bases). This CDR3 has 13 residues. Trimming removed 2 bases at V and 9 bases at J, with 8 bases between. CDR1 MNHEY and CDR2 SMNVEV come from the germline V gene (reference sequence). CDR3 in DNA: TGTGCCAGCAGTTTAAGGGGGAGTTCACCCCTCCACTTT. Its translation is CASSLRGSSPLHF.

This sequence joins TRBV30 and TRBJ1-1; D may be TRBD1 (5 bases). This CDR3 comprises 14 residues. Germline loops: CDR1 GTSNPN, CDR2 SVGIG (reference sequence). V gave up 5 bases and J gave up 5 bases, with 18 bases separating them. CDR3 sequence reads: CAWGTGTRGTEAFF. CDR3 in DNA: TGTGCCTGGGGGACGGGGACCCGGGGGACTGAAGCTTTCTTT.

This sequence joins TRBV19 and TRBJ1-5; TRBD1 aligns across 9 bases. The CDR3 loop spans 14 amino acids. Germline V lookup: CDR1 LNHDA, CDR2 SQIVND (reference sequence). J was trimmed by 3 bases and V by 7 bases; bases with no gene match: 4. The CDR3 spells CASMGTGSNQPQHF. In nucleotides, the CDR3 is TGTGCCAGTATGGGGACAGGGTCCAATCAGCCCCAGCATTTT.

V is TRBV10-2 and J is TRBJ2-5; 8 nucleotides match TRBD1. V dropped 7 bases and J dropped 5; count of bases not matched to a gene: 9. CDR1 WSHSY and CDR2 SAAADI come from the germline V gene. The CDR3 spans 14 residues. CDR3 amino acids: CASNMDRVFETQYF. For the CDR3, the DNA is TGCGCCAGCAATATGGACAGGGTGTTCGAGACCCAGTACTTC.

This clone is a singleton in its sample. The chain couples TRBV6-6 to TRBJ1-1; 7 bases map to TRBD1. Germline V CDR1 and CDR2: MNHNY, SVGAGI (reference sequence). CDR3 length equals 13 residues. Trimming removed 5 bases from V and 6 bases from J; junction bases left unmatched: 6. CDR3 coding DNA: TGTGCCAGCAGTGACAGGGAAGGGGCTGAAGCTTTCTTT. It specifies CASSDREGAEAFF.

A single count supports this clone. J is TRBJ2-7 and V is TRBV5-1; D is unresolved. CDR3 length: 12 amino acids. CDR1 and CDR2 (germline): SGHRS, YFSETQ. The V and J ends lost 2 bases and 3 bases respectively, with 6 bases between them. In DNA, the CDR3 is TGCGCCAGCAGCTTAACGAGCTACGAGCAGTACTTC. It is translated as CASSLTSYEQYF.

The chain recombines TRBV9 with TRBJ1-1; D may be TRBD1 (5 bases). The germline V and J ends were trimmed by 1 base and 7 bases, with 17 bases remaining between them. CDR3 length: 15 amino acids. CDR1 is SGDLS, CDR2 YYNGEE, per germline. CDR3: CASSVSGGTPFEAFF. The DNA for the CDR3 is TGTGCCAGCAGCGTAAGCGGGGGAACACCTTTTGAAGCTTTCTTT. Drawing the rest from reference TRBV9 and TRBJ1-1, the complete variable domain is DSGVTQTPKHLITATGQRVTLRCSPRSGDLSVYWYQQSLDQGLQFLIQYYNGEERAKGNILERFSAQQFPDLHSELNLSSLELGDSALYFCASSVSGGTPFEAFFGQGTRLTVV.

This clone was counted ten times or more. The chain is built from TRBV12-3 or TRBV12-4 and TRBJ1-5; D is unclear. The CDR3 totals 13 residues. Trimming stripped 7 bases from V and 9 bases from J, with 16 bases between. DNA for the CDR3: TGTGCCAGCACCAATGTCCCCGGAGGGCCCCAGCATTTT. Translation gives CASTNVPGGPQHF.

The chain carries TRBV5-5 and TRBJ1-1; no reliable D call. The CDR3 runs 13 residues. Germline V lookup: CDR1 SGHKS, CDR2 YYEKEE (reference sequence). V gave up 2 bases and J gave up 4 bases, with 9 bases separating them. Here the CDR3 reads CASSFARVTEAFF. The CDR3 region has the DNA TGTGCCAGCAGCTTCGCTCGGGTCACTGAAGCTTTCTTT.

The CDR3 reads CASSQGEAQHF. The CDR3 region has the DNA TGTGCCAGCAGCCAAGGCGAGGCCCAGCATTTT. V usage is TRBV21-1 and J usage is TRBJ1-5. TRBV21-1 is listed as a pseudogene. The CDR3 runs 11 residues.

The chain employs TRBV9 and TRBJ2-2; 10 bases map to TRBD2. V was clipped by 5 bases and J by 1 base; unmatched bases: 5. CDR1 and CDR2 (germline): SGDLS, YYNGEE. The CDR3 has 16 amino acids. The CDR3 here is CASRAGLAVNTGELFF. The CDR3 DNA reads TGTGCCAGCAGAGCAGGACTAGCGGTGAACACCGGGGAGCTGTTTTTT.

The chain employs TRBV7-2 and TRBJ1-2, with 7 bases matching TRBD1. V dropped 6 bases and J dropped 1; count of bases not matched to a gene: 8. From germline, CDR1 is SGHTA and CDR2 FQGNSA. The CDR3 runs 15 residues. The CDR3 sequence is CASSTQGSGNYGYTF. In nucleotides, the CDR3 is TGTGCCAGCAGTACACAGGGGAGCGGTAACTATGGCTACACCTTC.

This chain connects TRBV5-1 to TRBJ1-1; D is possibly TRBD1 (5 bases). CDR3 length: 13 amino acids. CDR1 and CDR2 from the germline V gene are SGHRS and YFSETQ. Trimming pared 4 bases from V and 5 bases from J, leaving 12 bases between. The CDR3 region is CASSLRGGTEAFF. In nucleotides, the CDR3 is TGCGCCAGCAGCCTCCGGGGGGGAACTGAAGCTTTCTTT.

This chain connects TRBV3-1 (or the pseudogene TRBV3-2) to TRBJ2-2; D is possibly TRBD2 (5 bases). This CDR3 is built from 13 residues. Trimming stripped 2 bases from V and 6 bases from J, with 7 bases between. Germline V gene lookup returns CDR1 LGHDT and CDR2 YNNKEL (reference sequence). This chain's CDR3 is CASSQPGSGELFF. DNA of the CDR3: TGTGCCAGCAGCCAACCGGGGTCCGGGGAGCTGTTTTTT.

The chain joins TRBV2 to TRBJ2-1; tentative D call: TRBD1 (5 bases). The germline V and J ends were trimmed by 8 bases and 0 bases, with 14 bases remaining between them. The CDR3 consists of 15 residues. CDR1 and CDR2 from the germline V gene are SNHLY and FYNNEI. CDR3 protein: CASPARRGSYNEQFF. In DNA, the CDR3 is TGTGCCAGCCCTGCGAGAAGGGGCTCCTACAATGAGCAGTTCTTC.

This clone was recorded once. CDR3 loop: CASSPKPSTDSGNTIYF. The CDR3 coding sequence is TGTGCCAGCAGCCCCAAACCTTCGACAGACTCTGGAAACACCATATATTTT. J is TRBJ1-3 and V is TRBV13; D possibly corresponds to TRBD1 (5 bases). The CDR3 is 17 residues long. Germline V gene sequence: CDR1 PRHDT, CDR2 FYEKMQ (reference sequence). V shed 5 bases and J shed 0 bases, with 17 bases lying between them.

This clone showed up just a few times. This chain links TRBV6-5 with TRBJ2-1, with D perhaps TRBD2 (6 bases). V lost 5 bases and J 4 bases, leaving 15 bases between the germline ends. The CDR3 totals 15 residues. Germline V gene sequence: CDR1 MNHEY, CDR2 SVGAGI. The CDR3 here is CASSNPGLPYNEQFF. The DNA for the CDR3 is TGTGCCAGCAGTAATCCGGGACTCCCATACAATGAGCAGTTCTTC.

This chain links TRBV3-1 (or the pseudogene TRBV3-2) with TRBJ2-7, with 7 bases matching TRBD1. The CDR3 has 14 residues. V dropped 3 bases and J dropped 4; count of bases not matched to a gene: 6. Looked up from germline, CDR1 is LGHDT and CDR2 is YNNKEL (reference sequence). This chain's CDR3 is CASSQRQGVYEQYF. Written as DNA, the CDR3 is TGTGCCAGCAGCCAGAGACAGGGAGTATACGAGCAGTACTTC.

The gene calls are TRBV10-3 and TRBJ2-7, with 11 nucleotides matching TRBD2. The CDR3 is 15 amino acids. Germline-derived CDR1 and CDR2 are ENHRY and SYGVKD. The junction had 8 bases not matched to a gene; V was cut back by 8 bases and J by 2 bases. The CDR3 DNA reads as TGTGCCATCGGGCGGGGTAGCGGGGGGGCCTACGAGCAGTACTTC. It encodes CAIGRGSGGAYEQYF.

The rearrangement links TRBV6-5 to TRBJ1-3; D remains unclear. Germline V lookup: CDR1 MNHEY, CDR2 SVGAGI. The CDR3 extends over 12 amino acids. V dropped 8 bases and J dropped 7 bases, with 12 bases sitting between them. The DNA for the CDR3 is TGTGCCAGCGCTGAACAGCTGAACACCATATATTTT. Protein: CASAEQLNTIYF.

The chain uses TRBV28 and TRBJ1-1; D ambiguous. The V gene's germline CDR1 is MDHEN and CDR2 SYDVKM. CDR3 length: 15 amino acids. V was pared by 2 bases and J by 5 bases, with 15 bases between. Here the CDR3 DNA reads TGTGCCAGCAGTTTAAGGGCCCCAGCGGTTACTGAAGCTTTCTTT. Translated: CASSLRAPAVTEAFF.